Only a few counts were recorded for the clone carrying this T cell receptor beta chain. The data originate from a study of T-cell memory formation after mild COVID-19. One entry per CDR3 protein results from TCRdb running MiXCR on the 5' RACE reads. This table holds 190,000 or so distinct CDR3 sequences, around 30% found once. From germline, CDR1 is DFQATT and CDR2 SNEGSKA (reference sequence). V lost 4 bases, J lost 2 bases, and 18 bases lay in between. CDR3 length equals 16 residues. The clonotype originates from an adult woman who had mild COVID-19 (a few samples of this study predate the infection). Cell type and time point are not known. This chain connects TRBV20-1 to TRBJ2-1; D perhaps matches TRBD2 (6 bases). Sequenced input: PBMCs or a T cell subset sorted from them (not recorded which). CDR3 amino acids: CSATTGVSPAYNEQFF. CDR3 nucleotide sequence: TGCAGTGCTACAACGGGAGTATCCCCTGCCTACAATGAGCAGTTCTTC.